This entry lists 2 T cell receptor beta chains sequenced from one sample in a study of T cell repertoires in cytomegalovirus infection. TCRdb re-called the reads with MiXCR, one entry per CDR3 protein. Among 600,000 to 800,000 distinct CDR3 sequences listed, 20% to 25% were seen once. The source material was CD8+ T cells from PBMCs. The receptors come from a human donor in good health (CMV status not recorded). Some clones in this sample may be carry-over from other donors' samples.

This clonotype was observed a handful of times. The chain uses TRBV14 and TRBJ1-2; D is uncertain. This CDR3 is 14 amino acids long. V shed 1 base and J shed 4 bases, with 10 bases lying between them. CDR1 is SGHDN, CDR2 FVKESK, per germline. As DNA, the CDR3 is TGTGCCAGCAGCCAAGCGGGAGGGATCTATGGCTACACCTTC. Its translation: CASSQAGGIYGYTF.

This chain connects TRBV7-6 to TRBJ2-1; possible D gene TRBD2, 5 bases. This CDR3 is built from 17 residues. Germline CDR1 and CDR2: SGHVS and FNYEAQ. The ends were cut back, 0 bases at V and 3 bases at J, with 15 bases in the middle. The CDR3 nucleotides are TGTGCCAGCAGCTTAGCGACCGGACTGACCGACTACAATGAGCAGTTCTTC. Amino acid sequence: CASSLATGLTDYNEQFF.